This is a list of T cell receptor beta chains from one sample in a study of PD-1 blockade in mismatch repair-deficient tumors. The method was immunoSEQ multiplex PCR; TCRdb's version includes in-frame clones alone and lacks a portion of them. The sample holds some 120,000 clones, about nine tenths seen once. The input for sequencing was peripheral blood, taken 72 weeks after starting pembrolizumab. All receptors derive from an adult with mismatch repair-deficient cancer. Each CDR3 is given with its conserved first and last residue. Each record gives: CDR3 protein, J gene, D gene, V gene, CDR3 length. D genes are given only for firm matches.

cdr3_aa: CASSTGTPGRDIQYF
j_call: TRBJ2-4
d_call: -
v_call: TRBV18
cdr3_length: 15

cdr3_aa: CASRDRRNPYEQYF
j_call: TRBJ2-7
d_call: -
v_call: TRBV6-6
cdr3_length: 14

cdr3_aa: CASSPGISYEQYF
j_call: TRBJ2-7
d_call: -
v_call: TRBV5-6
cdr3_length: 13

cdr3_aa: CASSPRWGEAGELFF
j_call: TRBJ2-2
d_call: -
v_call: TRBV18
cdr3_length: 15

cdr3_aa: CASSSIWRAGELFF
j_call: TRBJ2-2
d_call: -
v_call: TRBV28
cdr3_length: 14

cdr3_aa: CASSSGQGPFDTEAFF
j_call: TRBJ1-1
d_call: TRBD1
v_call: TRBV27
cdr3_length: 16

cdr3_aa: CASSPPGQGKFTEAFF
j_call: TRBJ1-1
d_call: TRBD1
v_call: TRBV7-9
cdr3_length: 16

cdr3_aa: CASSFTGTSYEQYF
j_call: TRBJ2-7
d_call: TRBD2
v_call: TRBV27
cdr3_length: 14

cdr3_aa: CASSSSGGNEQFF
j_call: TRBJ2-1
d_call: -
v_call: TRBV19
cdr3_length: 13

cdr3_aa: CASSFYGRAWVQYF
j_call: TRBJ2-4
d_call: TRBD2
v_call: TRBV5-8
cdr3_length: 14

cdr3_aa: CASSLDRGLWGVNYGYTF
j_call: TRBJ1-2
d_call: TRBD1
v_call: TRBV5-8
cdr3_length: 18